These 5 T cell receptor beta chains came from one sample sequenced in a study of breast tumors, draining lymph nodes, adjacent tissues. TCRdb re-derived calls from the multiplex PCR reads in MiXCR, one entry per CDR3 protein. The top ten hold 0.85% to 1.2% of the sample, which has about 270,000 distinct CDR3 sequences, around 31% seen once. Samples came from axillary lymph nodes draining the breast cancer. Sequences were obtained from axillary lymph node tissue. Source of these receptors: a female donor with breast cancer. Some clones in this sample may be carry-over from other donors' samples.

In the case of this clonotype: A much bigger clone sits one base away, suggesting this may be a read error. This sequence joins TRBV6-5 and TRBJ2-3; D gene ambiguous. Germline loops: CDR1 MNHEY, CDR2 SVGAGI. Trimming removed 5 bases at V and 5 bases at J, with 11 bases between. CDR3 length: 13 amino acids. The CDR3 bases are TGTGCCAGCAGTCACAACAGAGGAGATACGCAGTATTTT. It specifies CASSHNRGDTQYF.

The sample holds many counts of this clonotype. The chain links TRBV11-3 to TRBJ2-2; D may correspond to TRBD1 or TRBD2 (5 bases each). V lost 2 bases to trimming and J lost 2 bases, with 9 bases between them. CDR1 and CDR2 (germline): SGHNT, YENEEA. The CDR3 consists of 15 residues. The CDR3 loop is CASSLRGVNTGELFF. For the CDR3, the DNA is TGTGCCAGCAGCTTAAGAGGGGTTAACACCGGGGAGCTGTTTTTT.

A note on this clonotype: A much bigger clone sits one base away, suggesting this may be a read error. The J gene is TRBJ2-2, the V gene TRBV5-5; D might be TRBD1 or TRBD2, each matching 6 bases. V lost 4 bases and J lost 5, with 15 bases in between. The CDR3 has 15 amino acids. Germline loops: CDR1 SGHKS, CDR2 YYEKEE (reference sequence). The CDR3 DNA reads as TGTGCCAGCAGCGGCTGGGGGGCGGTAACCGGGGAGCTGTTTTTT. Translating gives CASSGWGAVTGELFF.

This clonotype appeared a few times. This rearrangement joins TRBV9 to TRBJ2-1; TRBD1 agrees at 8 bases. CDR3 size: 16 residues. With 3 bases clipped from V and 9 bases from J, the junction kept 14 bases outside the gene matches. Germline V gene data show CDR1 as SGDLS and CDR2 as YYNGEE. CDR3 protein: CASSATNGQGTGEQFF. The DNA of the CDR3 is TGTGCCAGCAGCGCCACCAATGGACAGGGCACCGGTGAGCAGTTCTTC. Drawing the rest from reference TRBV9 and TRBJ2-1, the complete variable domain is DSGVTQTPKHLITATGQRVTLRCSPRSGDLSVYWYQQSLDQGLQFLIQYYNGEERAKGNILERFSAQQFPDLHSELNLSSLELGDSALYFCASSATNGQGTGEQFFGPGTRLTVL.

The table lists this clonotype with many counts. This chain uses TRBV3-1 with TRBJ1-6; D unresolved. From germline, CDR1 is LGHDT and CDR2 YNNKEL (reference sequence). V was shortened by 4 bases and J by 10 bases, with 11 bases between the two germline ends. The CDR3 extends over 13 amino acids. CDR3 DNA: TGTGCCAGCAGCCCGACTCGAGTCTCACCCCTCCACTTT. Residues: CASSPTRVSPLHF. Looking up the rest from reference TRBV3-1 and TRBJ1-6 gives the full variable domain: DTAVSQTPKYLVTQMGNDKSIKCEQNLGHDTMYWYKQDSKKFLKIMFSYNNKELIINETVPNRFSPKSPDKAHLNLHINSLELGDSAVYFCASSPTRVSPLHFGNGTRLTVT.